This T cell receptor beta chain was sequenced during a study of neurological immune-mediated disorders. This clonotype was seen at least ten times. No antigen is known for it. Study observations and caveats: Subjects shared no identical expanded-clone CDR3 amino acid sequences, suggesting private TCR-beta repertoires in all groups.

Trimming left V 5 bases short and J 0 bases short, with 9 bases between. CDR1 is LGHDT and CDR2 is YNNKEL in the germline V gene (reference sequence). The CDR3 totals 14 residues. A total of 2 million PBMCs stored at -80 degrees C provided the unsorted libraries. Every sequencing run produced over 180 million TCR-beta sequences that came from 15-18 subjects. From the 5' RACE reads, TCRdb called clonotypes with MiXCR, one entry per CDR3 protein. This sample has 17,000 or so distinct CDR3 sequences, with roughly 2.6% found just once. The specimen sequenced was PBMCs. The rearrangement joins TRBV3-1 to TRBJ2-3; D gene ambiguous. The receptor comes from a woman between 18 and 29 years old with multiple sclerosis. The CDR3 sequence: CASSNRPSTDTQYF. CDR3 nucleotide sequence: TGTGCCAGCAGCAACCGCCCAAGCACAGATACGCAGTATTTT.